The next 15 T cell receptor beta chains were all read from a single sample in a study of OX40 agonist ivuxolimab in advanced cancers. Generated by immunoSEQ multiplex PCR, the TCRdb table keeps only in-frame clones and is missing some. The sample records about 15,000 clones, roughly 75% being singletons. The sample here was CD4+ or CD8+ T cells sorted from blood, taken in a trial of the OX40 agonist ivuxolimab. These receptors were collected from an adult with an advanced solid tumor such as melanoma, head and neck, liver or kidney cancer.

The rearrangement links TRBV7-6 to TRBJ2-7, with D possibly being TRBD2 (5 bases). V lost 1 base to trimming and J lost 5 bases, with 12 bases between them. The germline V gene encodes CDR1 SGHVS and CDR2 FNYEAQ. This CDR3 contains 14 residues. The CDR3 here is CASSLDPRGDEQYF. The CDR3, as DNA: TGTGCCAGCAGCTTAGATCCCCGGGGAGACGAGCAGTACTTC. Based on the CDR3 plus reference TRBV7-6 and TRBJ2-7, the full variable domain is GAGVSQSPRYKVTKRGQDVALRCDPISGHVSLYWYRQALGQGPEFLTYFNYEAQQDKSGLPNDRFSAERPEGSISTLTIQRTEQRDSAMYRCASSLDPRGDEQYFGPGTRLTVT.

The chain is built from TRBV5-6 and TRBJ1-1, with 9 bases fitting TRBD1. Germline CDR1 and CDR2: SGHDT and YYEEEE. J was trimmed by 4 bases and V by 4 bases; bases with no gene match: 2. This CDR3 has 13 residues. The CDR3 loop reads CASSGQGITEAFF. The CDR3 nucleotides read TGTGCCAGCAGCGGACAGGGGATCACTGAAGCTTTCTTT. The full variable domain, rest sourced from reference TRBV5-6 and TRBJ1-1, is DAGVTQSPTHLIKTRGQQVTLRCSPKSGHDTVSWYQQALGQGPQFIFQYYEEEERQRGNFPDRFSGHQFPNYSSELNVNALLLGDSALYLCASSGQGITEAFFGQGTRLTVV.

The chain couples TRBV4-1 to TRBJ1-1; 9 bases are a match to TRBD1. Germline CDR1 is MGHRA and CDR2 is YSYEKL. CDR3 length equals 15 residues. Trimming at V came to 2 bases and at J to 5 bases, leaving 6 bases not matched to a gene. CDR3 DNA: TGCGCCAGCAGCCAACCGGGGACAGGGAAAACTGAAGCTTTCTTT. It encodes CASSQPGTGKTEAFF.

In DNA, the CDR3 is TGTGCCAGCAGCTTAGGGACAGGGGAGACTGGGGCCAACGTCCTGACTTTC. Translating gives CASSLGTGETGANVLTF. The chain employs TRBV7-6 and TRBJ2-6, with 9 positions matching TRBD1. The ends lost 1 base at V and 2 bases at J; junction bases unmatched: 3. Looked up from germline, CDR1 is SGHVS and CDR2 is FNYEAQ. The CDR3 sequence is 17 residues long.

Worth noting for this clone: At one of its ends the junction is not consistent with the germline gene, which may arise from a read error. The chain has TRBV7-7 and TRBJ2-7, with TRBD1 matching over 7 bases. CDR1 is SSHAT, CDR2 FNYEAQ, per germline (reference sequence). The CDR3 has 15 amino acids. CDR3 sequence: CASSPWTGSTYEQYF. The CDR3 DNA reads as TGTGCTAGCAGCCCTTGGACAGGATCGACCTACGAGCAGTACTTC. Drawing the rest from reference TRBV7-7 and TRBJ2-7, the complete variable domain is GAGVSQSPRYKVTKRGQDVTLRCDPISSHATLYWYQQALGQGPEFLTYFNYEAQPDKSGLPSDRFSAERPEGSISTLTIQRTEQRDSAMYRCASSPWTGSTYEQYFGPGTRLTVT.

The chain recombines TRBV6-1 with TRBJ2-5; D uncertain. V gave up 5 bases and J gave up 7 bases, with 14 bases separating them. The CDR3 totals 13 residues. Germline V gene lookup returns CDR1 MNHNS and CDR2 SASEGT. The CDR3 DNA sequence: TGTGCCAGCAGTTATAATAACCTCTGGACCCAGTACTTC. It encodes CASSYNNLWTQYF.

The chain carries TRBV29-1 and TRBJ1-1, with no clear D. This CDR3 contains 11 residues. The germline V and J ends were trimmed by 3 bases and 1 base, with 3 bases remaining between them. Germline lookup yields CDR1 SQVTM and CDR2 ANQGSEA. The DNA for the CDR3 is TGCAGCGTTGACAGGAACACTGAAGCTTTCTTT. Translated: CSVDRNTEAFF.

This clone was counted a single time. This chain uses TRBV5-7 with TRBJ2-1, with D possibly matching TRBD2 (5 bases). TRBV5-7 is flagged as an ORF with uncertain function. V dropped 4 bases and J dropped 4 bases, with 12 bases sitting between them. The CDR3 sequence is 14 residues long. CDR3 nucleotide sequence: TGTGCCAGCAGCGACCGAGGGATATACAATGAGCAGTTCTTC. This gives the protein CASSDRGIYNEQFF.

V is TRBV7-8 and J is TRBJ2-7; unclear D gene. CDR1 SGHVS and CDR2 FQNEAQ come from the germline V gene. V lost 5 bases to trimming and J lost 4 bases, with 21 bases between them. This CDR3 is built from 16 residues. CDR3 DNA sequence: TGTGCCAGCAGCCCGATTGGACCTCTATCTGGATACGAGCAGTACTTC. Amino acids: CASSPIGPLSGYEQYF.

The chain links TRBV4-1 to TRBJ2-1; D remains ambiguous. This CDR3 contains 13 residues. The V end lost 1 base, the J end lost 10 bases, and 11 bases lay between the germline ends. Germline assignment: CDR1 MGHRA and CDR2 YSYEKL. The CDR3 DNA sequence: TGCGCCAGCAGCCAAGGACCGTGGTTGGAGCAGTTCTTC. It translates to CASSQGPWLEQFF.

V gene TRBV6-5 combines with J gene TRBJ2-1, with TRBD1 matching over 8 bases. V shed 7 bases, J shed 4 bases, and the junction held 9 bases outside the gene matches. Germline-derived CDR1 and CDR2 are MNHEY and SVGAGI. This CDR3 is 15 amino acids long. This chain's CDR3 is CASTSPGQAYNEQFF. CDR3 DNA: TGTGCCAGCACCTCGCCGGGACAGGCGTACAATGAGCAGTTCTTC.

This clone was seen only a few times. The chain has TRBV6-4 and TRBJ2-6; 7 bases fit TRBD1. The CDR3 covers 15 residues. From germline, CDR1 is MRHNA and CDR2 SNTAGT. With 2 bases clipped from V and 6 bases from J, the junction kept 4 bases outside the gene matches. The CDR3 coding sequence is TGTGCCAGCAGTGACCGACAGGGCGAGGCCAACGTCCTGACTTTC. Translated: CASSDRQGEANVLTF.

The chain links TRBV5-1 to TRBJ2-7; D perhaps matches TRBD2 (6 bases). The germline CDR1 and CDR2 sequences are SGHRS and YFSETQ. The CDR3 covers 15 residues. Deletions cut 0 bases from V and 2 bases from J, with 12 bases between. The CDR3 spells CASSLERGEAYEQYF. CDR3 coding DNA: TGCGCCAGCAGCTTGGAGCGCGGGGAGGCCTACGAGCAGTACTTC. The full variable domain, its missing parts supplied by reference TRBV5-1 and TRBJ2-7, is KAGVTQTPRYLIKTRGQQVTLSCSPISGHRSVSWYQQTPGQGLQFLFEYFSETQRNKGNFPGRFSGRQFSNSRSEMNVSTLELGDSALYLCASSLERGEAYEQYFGPGTRLTVT.

This chain connects TRBV19 to TRBJ1-2, with 12 nucleotides matching TRBD1. Trimming took 5 bases from V and 6 from J; bases not matched to a gene: 10. CDR1 LNHDA and CDR2 SQIVND come from the germline V gene (reference sequence). The CDR3 consists of 16 residues. Here the CDR3 DNA reads TGTGCCAGTAGTCCTGGGACAGGGGGCGAGATACATGGCTACACCTTC. Residues: CASSPGTGGEIHGYTF. The complete variable domain, with remaining parts taken from reference TRBV19 and TRBJ1-2, reads DGGITQSPKYLFRKEGQNVTLSCEQNLNHDAMYWYRQDPGQGLRLIYYSQIVNDFQKGDIAEGYSVSREKKESFPLTVTSAQKNPTAFYLCASSPGTGGEIHGYTFGSGTRLTVV.

The chain recombines TRBV7-3 with TRBJ2-7; D perhaps matches TRBD2 (5 bases). The CDR3 extends over 14 amino acids. V lost 1 base to trimming and J lost 7 bases, with 14 bases between them. Germline values: CDR1 SGHTA, CDR2 FQGTGA. This CDR3 reads CASSLIGGSGEQYF. Here the CDR3 DNA reads TGTGCCAGCAGCTTAATCGGCGGTTCGGGGGAGCAGTACTTC.